This passage covers 19 T cell receptor beta chains from one sample sequenced in a study of CD8+CD57+ T cells in acquired aplastic anemia (dated by TCRdb to about 2018). Sequencing relied on an Illumina HiSeq 2000. TCR beta VDJ combination and CDR3 sequence profiling used genomic DNA as the template. The public reads were reanalyzed by TCRdb: fastp trimming at Q25, MiXCR alignment, in-frame beta chains only. Here each entry gathers all rows of one CDR3 protein and keeps the most common genes and DNA. In all, the sample holds approximately 180,000 distinct CDR3 sequences, and 48% of those were seen once. The ten largest clonotypes hold more than 1.5% of the sample. Expansion of CD8+CD57+ cells had been shown by flow cytometry in the patients chosen for sequencing. Sample: sorted CD4+, CD8+, or CD8+CD57+ T cells (not recorded which) from PBMCs. The receptors shown here come from a human donor with aplastic anemia.

The J gene is TRBJ2-1, the V gene TRBV7-8; D is tentatively TRBD1 or TRBD2 (5 bases each). V was cut by 5 bases and J by 5 bases, with 10 bases left in between. The CDR3 is 13 amino acids. CDR1 SGHVS and CDR2 FQNEAQ come from the germline V gene. Written as DNA, the CDR3 is TGTGCCAGCAGCGTTCAGGGAGACAATGAGCAGTTCTTC. Protein product: CASSVQGDNEQFF.

This CDR3 is CASSIRATNYGYTF. CDR3 in DNA: TGTGCCAGTAGTATCAGGGCAACTAACTATGGCTACACCTTC. The chain links TRBV19 to TRBJ1-2; D possibly corresponds to TRBD1 (5 bases). This CDR3 has 14 residues. V dropped 3 bases and J dropped 0 bases, with 8 bases sitting between them. Germline CDR1 is LNHDA and CDR2 is SQIVND (reference sequence).

V usage is TRBV19 and J usage is TRBJ1-3; D call uncertain. The CDR3 runs 16 residues. Germline-derived CDR1 and CDR2 are LNHDA and SQIVND (reference sequence). Between the trimmed V and J ends, which lost 9 bases and 2 bases, there was a span of 20 bases. CDR3 region: CASSPSVSGTGNTIYF. CDR3 bases: TGTGCCAGCTCACCGTCAGTATCCGGGACTGGAAACACCATATATTTT.

This clonotype came up many times. This chain joins TRBV7-9 and TRBJ1-4; D not certain. The V gene's germline CDR1 is SEHNR and CDR2 FQNEAQ (reference sequence). This CDR3 region has 14 residues. V gave up 3 bases and J gave up 5 bases, with 10 bases separating them. The CDR3 region is CASSFRQGNEKLFF. CDR3 nucleotide sequence: TGTGCCAGCAGCTTCAGACAAGGAAATGAAAAACTGTTTTTT. The full variable domain, its missing parts supplied by reference TRBV7-9 and TRBJ1-4, is DTGVSQNPRHKITKRGQNVTFRCDPISEHNRLYWYRQTLGQGPEFLTYFQNEAQLEKSRLLSDRFSAERPKGSFSTLEIQRTEQGDSAMYLCASSFRQGNEKLFFGSGTQLSVL.

The chain couples TRBV7-9 to TRBJ2-7, with 8 bases lining up with TRBD1. Germline V lookup: CDR1 SEHNR, CDR2 FQNEAQ (reference sequence). The V and J ends lost 4 bases and 1 base, in that order; junction bases with no gene match: 6. This CDR3 spans 15 amino acids. The CDR3 DNA follows: TGTGCCAGCAGCTCAAACCGGGACAGGTCCTACGAGCAGTACTTC. Translation gives CASSSNRDRSYEQYF. Drawing the rest from reference TRBV7-9 and TRBJ2-7, the complete variable domain is DTGVSQNPRHKITKRGQNVTFRCDPISEHNRLYWYRQTLGQGPEFLTYFQNEAQLEKSRLLSDRFSAERPKGSFSTLEIQRTEQGDSAMYLCASSSNRDRSYEQYFGPGTRLTVT.

This clonotype was detected many times. This chain connects TRBV19 to TRBJ2-6, with a tentative D call TRBD2 (5 bases). Germline V gives CDR1 LNHDA, CDR2 SQIVND (reference sequence). Deletions cut 4 bases from V and 0 bases from J, with 13 bases between. The CDR3 is made up of 17 amino acids. The CDR3 protein is CASSSGQVSSGANVLTF. DNA of the CDR3: TGTGCCAGTAGTAGCGGGCAGGTCAGCTCTGGGGCCAACGTCCTGACTTTC.

There are many counts of this clonotype. This rearrangement joins TRBV18 to TRBJ2-1, with D unresolved. Germline loops: CDR1 KGHSH, CDR2 LQKENI. The CDR3 length is 12 residues. V was pared by 1 base and J by 9 bases, with 7 bases between. The CDR3 DNA sequence: TGTGCCAGCTCACCACAGCATACTGAGCAGTTCTTC. Encoded protein: CASSPQHTEQFF. Full variable domain (outside the CDR3, taken from reference TRBV18 and TRBJ2-1): NAGVMQNPRHLVRRRGQEARLRCSPMKGHSHVYWYRQLPEEGLKFMVYLQKENIIDESGMPKERFSAEFPKEGPSILRIQQVVRGDSAAYFCASSPQHTEQFFGPGTRLTVL.

This clonotype has ten or more counts. The chain carries TRBV19 and TRBJ1-1; no reliable D call. The CDR3 runs 15 residues. Germline V lookup: CDR1 LNHDA, CDR2 SQIVND (reference sequence). With 0 bases removed from V and 6 bases from J, the gap between germline ends came to 14 bases. The CDR3 nucleotides read TGTGCCAGTAGTATAGACGCCGTTAACCCCCCTGAAGCTTTCTTT. It is translated as CASSIDAVNPPEAFF.

This clonotype was found a few times. The gene calls are TRBV20-1 and TRBJ2-3; 11 bases agree with TRBD2. Germline values: CDR1 DFQATT, CDR2 SNEGSKA (reference sequence). The CDR3 covers 16 residues. V shed 5 bases and J 0 bases; nucleotides not matched to a gene: 7. The CDR3 here is CSARPGTSGSTDTQYF. For the CDR3, the DNA is TGCAGTGCTCGCCCCGGGACTAGCGGTAGCACAGATACGCAGTATTTT.

On this clonotype: A read error is possible here, since a much larger clone lies one base away. The chain employs TRBV6-1 and TRBJ2-7, with a tentative D call TRBD1 (6 bases). The germline gives CDR1 MNHNS, CDR2 SASEGT. The CDR3 runs to 14 residues. The CDR3 DNA follows: TGTGCCAGCAGGACTACAGGGCGGCCCTACGAGCCGTACTTC. Its protein product is CASRTTGRPYEPYF.

Worth noting for this clonotype: A read error may be the cause here, since a much bigger clone is one base away. J is TRBJ1-2 and V is TRBV12-3 or TRBV12-4; 7 positions agree with TRBD1. The CDR3 has 15 amino acids. J lost 9 bases, V lost 6 bases, and 16 bases had no gene match. CDR3 amino acids: CASSGTVLRRGSYTF. For the CDR3, the DNA is TGTGCCAGCAGCGGGACAGTGTTGAGAAGGGGGAGCTACACCTTC.

This clonotype was seen many times. This chain connects TRBV12-3 or TRBV12-4 to TRBJ2-5; 11 bases agree with TRBD2. Unmatched junction bases numbered 5, after V lost 2 bases and J lost 0 bases. CDR3 length: 17 residues. CDR3 nucleotide sequence: TGTGCCAGCAGTTTAAGGGCTAGCGGGAGGCACCAAGAGACCCAGTACTTC. This translates into CASSLRASGRHQETQYF.

J is TRBJ2-2 and V is TRBV20-1, with unresolved D. Trimming took 3 bases from V and 0 from J, leaving 8 bases between them. The CDR3 runs to 14 residues. In germline, CDR1 is DFQATT, CDR2 SNEGSKA (reference sequence). The CDR3 sequence is CSASDSPNTGELFF. Here the CDR3 DNA reads TGCAGTGCTAGCGATAGTCCGAACACCGGGGAGCTGTTTTTT.

The chain joins TRBV2 to TRBJ1-1, with D possibly TRBD1 on 5 matching bases. Trimming removed 5 bases from V and 6 bases from J, with 16 bases in between. The CDR3 runs to 14 residues. The germline V gene encodes CDR1 SNHLY and CDR2 FYNNEI. This chain's CDR3 is CASSPGAGAPEAFF. The CDR3, as DNA: TGTGCCAGCAGTCCCGGAGCCGGGGCCCCTGAAGCTTTCTTT.

The J gene is TRBJ2-3, the V gene TRBV15; 9 bases fit TRBD1. The CDR3 runs 16 residues. Losses at the gene ends were 2 bases for V and 1 base for J; bases not matched to a gene: 4. In germline, CDR1 is LNHNV, CDR2 YYDKDF (reference sequence). The chain's CDR3 is CATSRPRTGGTDTQYF. The CDR3 nucleotides read TGTGCCACCAGCAGACCCCGGACAGGGGGCACAGATACGCAGTATTTT.

This clonotype turned up a few times. The chain joins TRBV15 to TRBJ2-1; 8 nucleotides line up with TRBD1. The V segment lost 2 bases and the J segment 7 bases; nucleotides outside the gene matches: 13. Germline assignment: CDR1 LNHNV and CDR2 YYDKDF (reference sequence). CDR3 length: 17 amino acids. The CDR3 DNA follows: TGTGCCACCAGCAGAAAGACAGGGGTGGCTACAAGGAATGAGCAGTTCTTC. Protein sequence: CATSRKTGVATRNEQFF. Drawing the rest from reference TRBV15 and TRBJ2-1, the complete variable domain is DAMVIQNPRYQVTQFGKPVTLSCSQTLNHNVMYWYQQKSSQAPKLLFHYYDKDFNNEADTPDNFQSRRPNTSFCFLDIRSPGLGDTAMYLCATSRKTGVATRNEQFFGPGTRLTVL.

The CDR3 DNA is TGTGCCATCAGCTCAACCGGACTAGCGGGCTGTGCGAACACCGGGGAGCTGTTTTTT. Its translation: CAISSTGLAGCANTGELFF. The chain has TRBV10-3 and TRBJ2-2; 11 bases align to TRBD2. After removal of 6 bases from V and 0 bases from J, the junction contained 12 bases not matched to a gene. The length of the CDR3 is 19 residues. CDR1 and CDR2 (germline): ENHRY, SYGVKD.

This clonotype was counted many times. The rearrangement links TRBV5-1 to TRBJ2-7, with unresolved D. Germline lookup yields CDR1 SGHRS and CDR2 YFSETQ. This CDR3 region has 14 residues. The V end was cut by 2 bases, the J end by 2 bases, with 11 bases between. The CDR3 sequence: CASSFSSDTYEQYF. DNA of the CDR3: TGCGCCAGCAGCTTTTCTTCGGATACCTACGAGCAGTACTTC.

This clonotype was observed a handful of times. The rearrangement uses TRBV19 and TRBJ1-1, with TRBD1 matching 7 bases. Germline CDR1 reads LNHDA; CDR2 reads SQIVND (reference sequence). Losses at the gene ends were 6 bases for V and 1 base for J; bases not matched to a gene: 8. The CDR3 consists of 15 residues. CDR3 nucleotides: TGTGCCAGTAGAACCTACAGGGGCAGGAACACTGAAGCTTTCTTT. Protein sequence: CASRTYRGRNTEAFF.